These 4 T cell receptor beta chains came from one sample sequenced in a study of OX40 agonist ivuxolimab in advanced cancers. Method: immunoSEQ multiplex PCR; TCRdb's copy keeps in-frame clones and lacks some. The sample shows under 25,000 clones, less than 90% of them seen only once. The material was CD4+ or CD8+ T cells sorted from blood, obtained in a trial of the OX40 agonist ivuxolimab. The receptors stem from an adult with an advanced solid tumor such as melanoma, head and neck, liver or kidney cancer.

This clone was recorded only once. In DNA form, the CDR3 reads TGCGCCAGCAGCCAAGTGTCCCCAGGACAGGGCTACGAGCAGTACTTC. Translating it yields CASSQVSPGQGYEQYF. The chain carries TRBV4-1 and TRBJ2-7, with TRBD1 matching over 8 bases. Germline CDR1 reads MGHRA; CDR2 reads YSYEKL. Trimming cost V 1 base and J 3 bases; bases outside gene matches: 8. The CDR3 loop spans 16 amino acids.

The chain combines TRBV14 with TRBJ1-2; no firm D call. CDR3 length: 16 amino acids. The germline V gene encodes CDR1 SGHDN and CDR2 FVKESK. V was clipped by 3 bases and J by 4 bases, with 18 bases between them. CDR3 region: CASSQYLGASGYGYTF. The CDR3, as DNA: TGTGCCAGCAGCCAGTACTTGGGTGCTTCGGGCTATGGCTACACCTTC. The whole variable domain, filled in from reference TRBV14 and TRBJ1-2, reads EAGVTQFPSHSVIEKGQTVTLRCDPISGHDNLYWYRRVMGKEIKFLLHFVKESKQDESGMPNNRFLAERTGGTYSTLKVQPAELEDSGVYFCASSQYLGASGYGYTFGSGTRLTVV.

The chain has TRBV7-2 and TRBJ2-7; D unclear. V gave up 5 bases and J gave up 3 bases, with 8 bases separating them. Germline V gene lookup returns CDR1 SGHTA and CDR2 FQGNSA. CDR3 length: 12 residues. Here the CDR3 reads CASSRAIYEQYF. CDR3 nucleotide sequence: TGTGCCAGCAGCCGCGCGATCTACGAGCAGTACTTC.

V gene TRBV11-2 combines with J gene TRBJ2-7; 12 nucleotides match TRBD1. Germline CDR1 is SGHAT and CDR2 is FQNNGV. The CDR3 extends over 13 amino acids. The J segment lost 7 bases and the V segment lost 4 bases, leaving 2 bases of the junction unmatched. The CDR3 loop is CASSWDRGREQYF. As DNA, the CDR3 is TGTGCCAGCAGCTGGGACAGGGGGCGTGAGCAGTACTTC.